This TCR beta chain was obtained from a study of T cell responses to AZD1222 COVID-19 vaccine. Profiled with immunoSEQ multiplex PCR; TCRdb holds only in-frame clones, not every one. The sample contains 150,000 to 180,000 clones, approximately 87% of which appear only once. The length of the CDR3 is 13 residues. Germline lookup yields CDR1 LNHNV and CDR2 YYDKDF (reference sequence). J gave up 6 bases and V 8 bases, and 8 bases lay outside the gene matches. The sequence came from an adult in good health. The chain uses TRBV15 and TRBJ2-3, with 7 bases fitting TRBD2. The specimen comprised peripheral blood, sampled on day 0 of MenACWY control vaccination. CDR3 residues: CATVEGGTDTQYF. As DNA, the CDR3 is TGTGCCACCGTTGAGGGAGGGACGGATACGCAGTATTTT.